The entry that follows covers one TCR beta chain sequence. The data are from a study of blood T cell repertoires in COVID-19. As for the study in general: Acute-phase and convalescent COVID-19 samples originated in the United States, Italy and Spain.

Trimming cost V 3 bases and J 6 bases, with 10 bases left between them. Germline assignment: CDR1 SQVTM and CDR2 ANQGSEA. The CDR3 covers 12 residues. Generated by immunoSEQ multiplex PCR, the TCRdb table keeps only in-frame clones and is missing some. The top ten clones hold around 0.8% of a sample with fewer than 300,000 clones, roughly 86% of them seen once. The receptor's source is a woman in her twenties or thirties with acute or convalescent COVID-19. The sequenced material came from peripheral blood. The chain employs TRBV29-1 and TRBJ2-3; D is possibly TRBD2 (6 bases). As DNA, the CDR3 is TGCAGCGTTGAGTTCCGGGGGGATACGCAGTATTTT. Translation gives CSVEFRGDTQYF.